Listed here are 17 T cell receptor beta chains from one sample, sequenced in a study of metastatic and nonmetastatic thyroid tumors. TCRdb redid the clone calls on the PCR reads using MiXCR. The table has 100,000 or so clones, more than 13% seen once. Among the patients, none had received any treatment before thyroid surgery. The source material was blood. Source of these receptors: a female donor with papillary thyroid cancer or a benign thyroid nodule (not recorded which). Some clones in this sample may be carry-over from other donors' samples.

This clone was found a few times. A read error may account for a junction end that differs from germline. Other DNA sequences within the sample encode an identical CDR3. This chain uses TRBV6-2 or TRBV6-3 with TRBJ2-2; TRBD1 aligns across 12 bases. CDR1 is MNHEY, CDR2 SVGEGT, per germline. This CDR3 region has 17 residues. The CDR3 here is CASSPGTGGHVAGELFF. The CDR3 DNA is TGTGCCAGCAGTCCCGGGACAGGGGGCCATGTTGCCGGGGAGCTTTTTTTT.

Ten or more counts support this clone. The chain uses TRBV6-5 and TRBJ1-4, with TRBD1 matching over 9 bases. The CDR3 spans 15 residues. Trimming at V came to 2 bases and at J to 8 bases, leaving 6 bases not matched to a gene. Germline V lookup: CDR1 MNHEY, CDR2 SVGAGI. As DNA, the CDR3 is TGTGCCAGCAGTTACCCAACAGGGGGCGGGGAAAAACTGTTTTTT. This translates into CASSYPTGGGEKLFF.

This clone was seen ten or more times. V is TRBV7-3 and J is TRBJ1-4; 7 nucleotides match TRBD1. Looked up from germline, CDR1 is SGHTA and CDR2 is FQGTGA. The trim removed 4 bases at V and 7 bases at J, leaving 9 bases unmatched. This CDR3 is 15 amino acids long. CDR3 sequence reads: CASSSRGTAFEKLFF. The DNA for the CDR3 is TGTGCCAGCAGCTCCCGCGGGACAGCCTTTGAAAAACTGTTTTTT.

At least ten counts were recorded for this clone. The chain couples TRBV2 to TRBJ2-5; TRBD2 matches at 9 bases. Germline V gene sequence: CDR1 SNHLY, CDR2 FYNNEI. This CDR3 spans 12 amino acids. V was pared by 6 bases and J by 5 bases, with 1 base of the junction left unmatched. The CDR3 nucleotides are TGTGCCAGCAGAGGACTAGCGGAGACCCAGTACTTC. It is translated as CASRGLAETQYF.

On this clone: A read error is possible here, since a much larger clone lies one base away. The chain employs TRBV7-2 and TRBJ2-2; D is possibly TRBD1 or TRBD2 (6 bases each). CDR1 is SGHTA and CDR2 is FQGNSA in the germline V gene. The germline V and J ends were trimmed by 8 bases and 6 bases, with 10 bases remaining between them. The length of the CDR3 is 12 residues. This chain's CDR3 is CASPGGPGELFF. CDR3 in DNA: TGTGCCAGCCCCGGGGGCCCCGGGGAGCTGTTTTTT.

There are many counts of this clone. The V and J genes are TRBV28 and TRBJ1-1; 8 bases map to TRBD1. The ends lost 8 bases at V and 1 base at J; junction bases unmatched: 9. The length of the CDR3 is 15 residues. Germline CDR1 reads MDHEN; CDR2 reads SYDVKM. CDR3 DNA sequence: TGTGCCAGCTCCCCAAGTGGGACAGGGAACACTGAAGCTTTCTTT. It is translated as CASSPSGTGNTEAFF.

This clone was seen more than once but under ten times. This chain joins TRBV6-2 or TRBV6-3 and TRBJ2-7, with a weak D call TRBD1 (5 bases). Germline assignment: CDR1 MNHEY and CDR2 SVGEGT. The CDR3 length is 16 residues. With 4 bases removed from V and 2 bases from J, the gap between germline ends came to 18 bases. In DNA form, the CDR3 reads TGTGCCAGCAGTTCTCTGGACCTAGGGGCCACCTACGAGCAGTACTTC. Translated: CASSSLDLGATYEQYF.

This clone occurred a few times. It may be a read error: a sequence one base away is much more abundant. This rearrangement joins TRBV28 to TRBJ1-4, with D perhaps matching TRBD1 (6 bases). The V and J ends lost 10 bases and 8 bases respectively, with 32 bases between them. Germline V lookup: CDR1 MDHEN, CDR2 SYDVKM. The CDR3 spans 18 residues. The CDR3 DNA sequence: TGTGCCACCAAACCCCCGGGACCCCTTAAGGGGGTAGAGGAAAAACTGTTTTTT. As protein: CATKPPGPLKGVEEKLFF.

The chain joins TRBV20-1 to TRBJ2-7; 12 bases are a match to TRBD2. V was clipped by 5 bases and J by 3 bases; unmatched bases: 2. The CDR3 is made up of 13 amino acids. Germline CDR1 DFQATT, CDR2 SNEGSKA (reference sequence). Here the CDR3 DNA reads TGCAGTGCTCAGGGACTAGCGGGCTACGAGCAGTACTTC. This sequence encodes CSAQGLAGYEQYF.

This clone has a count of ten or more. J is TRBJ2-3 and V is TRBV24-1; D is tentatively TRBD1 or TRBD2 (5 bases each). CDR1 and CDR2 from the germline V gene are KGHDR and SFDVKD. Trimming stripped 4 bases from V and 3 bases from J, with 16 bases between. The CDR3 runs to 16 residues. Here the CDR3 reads CATSETGTVGTDTQYF. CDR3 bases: TGTGCCACCAGTGAGACCGGGACGGTGGGGACAGATACGCAGTATTTT.

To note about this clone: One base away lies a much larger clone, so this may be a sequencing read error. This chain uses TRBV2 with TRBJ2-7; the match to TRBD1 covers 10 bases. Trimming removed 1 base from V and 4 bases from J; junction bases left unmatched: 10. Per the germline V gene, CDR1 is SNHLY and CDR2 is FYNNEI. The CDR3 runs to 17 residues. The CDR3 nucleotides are TGTGCCAGCAGTGAAGGTTCCGACAGGGGGCATAATTACGAGCAGTACTTC. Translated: CASSEGSDRGHNYEQYF.

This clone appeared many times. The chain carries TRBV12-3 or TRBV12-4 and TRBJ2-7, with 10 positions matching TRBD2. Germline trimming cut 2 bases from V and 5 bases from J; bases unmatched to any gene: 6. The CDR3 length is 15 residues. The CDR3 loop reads CASSLLAGGPNEQYF. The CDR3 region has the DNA TGTGCCAGCAGTTTATTAGCGGGGGGTCCTAACGAGCAGTACTTC.

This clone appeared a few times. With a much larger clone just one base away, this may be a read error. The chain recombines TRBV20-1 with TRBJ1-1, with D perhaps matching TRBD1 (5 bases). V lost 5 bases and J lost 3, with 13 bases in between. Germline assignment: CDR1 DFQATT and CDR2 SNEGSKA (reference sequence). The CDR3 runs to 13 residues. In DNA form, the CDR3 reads TGCAGTGCTGTAGGACAATCCCACACTGAAGCTTTCTTT. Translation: CSAVGQSHTEAFF.

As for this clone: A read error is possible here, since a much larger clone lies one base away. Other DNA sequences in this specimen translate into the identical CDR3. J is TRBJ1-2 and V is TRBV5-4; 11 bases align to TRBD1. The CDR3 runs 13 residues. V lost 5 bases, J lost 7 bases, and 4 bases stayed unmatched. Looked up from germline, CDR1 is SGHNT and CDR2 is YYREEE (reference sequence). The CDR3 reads CASSWTGGGGYTF. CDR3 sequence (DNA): TGTGCCAGCAGTTGGACAGGGGGCGGTGGCTACACCTTC.

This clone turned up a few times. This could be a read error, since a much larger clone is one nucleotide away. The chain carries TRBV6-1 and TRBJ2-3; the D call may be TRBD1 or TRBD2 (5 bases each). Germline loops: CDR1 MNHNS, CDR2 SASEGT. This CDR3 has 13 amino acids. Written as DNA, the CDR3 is TGTGCCAGTCAGACAGCTAGCACAGATAGGCAGTATTTT. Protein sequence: CASQTASTDRQYF.

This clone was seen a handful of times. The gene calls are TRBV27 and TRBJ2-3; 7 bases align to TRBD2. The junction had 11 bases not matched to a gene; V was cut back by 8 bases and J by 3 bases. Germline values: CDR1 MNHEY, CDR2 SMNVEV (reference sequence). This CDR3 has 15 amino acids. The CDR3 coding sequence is TGTGCCAGCCTTAAAAGCGGGAAAGGGACAGATACGCAGTATTTT. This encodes CASLKSGKGTDTQYF.

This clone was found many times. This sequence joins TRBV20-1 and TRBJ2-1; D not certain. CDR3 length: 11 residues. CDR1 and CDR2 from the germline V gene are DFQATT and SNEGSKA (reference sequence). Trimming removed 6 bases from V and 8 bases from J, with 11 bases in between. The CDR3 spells CSATPGDEQFF. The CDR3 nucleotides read TGCAGTGCCACCCCTGGGGATGAGCAGTTCTTC.